The rows below give T cell receptor beta chains drawn from one sample of a study of cytomegalovirus exposure and HLA in healthy donors. Data came from immunoSEQ multiplex PCR; TCRdb stores just in-frame clones and leaves some out. The sample comprises about 330,000 clones, roughly 85% of which are singletons, and more than 0.8% rests with the top ten. The sequencing sample was made of PBMCs. The receptors were gathered from a woman aged 18-30 years in good health and CMV-seronegative. CDR3s include the opening cysteine and the closing phenylalanine or tryptophan. D genes are given only for firm matches. Size is stated for part of the rows, as once, few or many counts, or as a class when the clone is expanded.

V,size,D,J,DNA,CDR3
TRBV29-1,-,-,TRBJ1-1,TGCAGCGTTGAAAACAGGATGAACACTGAAGCTTTCTTT,CSVENRMNTEAFF
TRBV28,-,-,TRBJ1-2,TGTGCCAGCAGTCCCGGAGAAATGGGCTACACCTTC,CASSPGEMGYTF
TRBV6-7,-,TRBD1,TRBJ2-7,TGTGCCAGCAGGGACTCGGGACAGGGTGGGGAGGGGACCTACGAGCAGTACTTC,CASRDSGQGGEGTYEQYF
TRBV19,-,TRBD1,TRBJ1-2,TGTGCCAGTAGTATAGATTATGACAGGGGTTATGGCTACACCTTC,CASSIDYDRGYGYTF
TRBV27,-,-,TRBJ2-7,TGTGCCAGCAGCCGACCGGGACTGGAATACTACGAGCAGTACTTC,CASSRPGLEYYEQYF
TRBV27,-,-,TRBJ2-3,TGTGCCAGCAGTTTGTCGTTTGGGCTCGGACTAACCCATACGCAGTATTTT,CASSLSFGLGLTHTQYF
TRBV6-1,-,TRBD2,TRBJ2-3,TGTGCCAGCAGTGAAGCGCAATATTTAGCGGGAGTGCCAGATACGCAGTATTTT,CASSEAQYLAGVPDTQYF
TRBV27,-,TRBD2,TRBJ2-7,TGTGCCAGCAGCGACACGGGACTAGTAGCCTACGAGCAGTACTTC,CASSDTGLVAYEQYF
TRBV29-1,-,-,TRBJ1-1,TGCAGCGTTGAAGGAGTTATGAACACTGAAGCTTTCTTT,CSVEGVMNTEAFF
TRBV25-1,-,TRBD2,TRBJ2-2,TGTGCCAGCAGTGAAGTCGGGAGGGACGGGGAGCTGTTTTTT,CASSEVGRDGELFF
TRBV6-4,-,TRBD2,TRBJ2-1,TGTGCCAGCAGTGATCGTTCTAGCGGGAGTAGCAATGAGCAGTTCTTC,CASSDRSSGSSNEQFF
TRBV5-1,-,-,TRBJ2-3,TGCGCCAGCAGCCGACAGGAGACCACAGATACGCAGTATTTT,CASSRQETTDTQYF
TRBV7-2,-,-,TRBJ1-3,TGTGCCAGCAGCTTAGGCCAGGGGTTCTCTGGAAACACCATATATTTT,CASSLGQGFSGNTIYF
TRBV10-3,-,-,TRBJ2-7,TGTGCCATCGAGAGCGGCAGGAGGTCTCACGAGCAGTACTTC,CAIESGRRSHEQYF
TRBV9,-,TRBD2,TRBJ2-5,TGTGCCAGCAGCGCCGCGGCCGGGTTTGGGACTAGCGGGAGATCCTACCAAGAGACCCAGTACTTC,CASSAAAGFGTSGRSYQETQYF
TRBV28,-,-,TRBJ2-7,TGTGCCAGCAGTCTACCCGTACAGGGTACCCACGAGCAGTACTTC,CASSLPVQGTHEQYF
TRBV5-1,-,-,TRBJ2-7,TGCGCCAGCAGCTCGGACAGAATCTCCTACGAGCAGTACTTC,CASSSDRISYEQYF
TRBV27,-,TRBD1,TRBJ2-7,TGTGCCAGCAGTCTCTGGACAGGGGCCAGCTACGAGCAGTACTTC,CASSLWTGASYEQYF
TRBV4-2,-,-,TRBJ2-1,TGTGCCAGCAGCCGGGAGGAAGGAGGGTTCTACAATGAGCAGTTCTTC,CASSREEGGFYNEQFF
TRBV9,-,TRBD1,TRBJ2-2,TGTGCCAGCAGCGTAAGAACAGGGGACACCGGGGAGCTGTTTTTT,CASSVRTGDTGELFF
TRBV28,once,-,TRBJ1-2,TGTGCCAGCAGACCTGTGGGGGGGACGGGGAACTATGGCTACACCTTC,CASRPVGGTGNYGYTF
TRBV29-1,-,-,TRBJ2-7,TGCAGCTATATGACAGGATGGTCCGAGCAGTACTTC,CSYMTGWSEQYF
TRBV27,-,TRBD2,TRBJ2-1,TGTGCCAGCAGTATGACTCCAGGACTAGCGCCCAACAATGAGCAGTTCTTC,CASSMTPGLAPNNEQFF
TRBV6-1,-,-,TRBJ2-7,TGTGCCAGCACCCCACGGGGACAAGGAACCTACGAGCAGTACTTC,CASTPRGQGTYEQYF
TRBV6-1,-,TRBD1,TRBJ1-3,TGTGCCACCCAAGACAGGGGCATCTCTGGAAACACCATATATTTT,CATQDRGISGNTIYF
TRBV27,-,-,TRBJ2-1,TGTGCCAGCAGTGCCCTCGGGGGTCTCAATGAGCAGTTCTTC,CASSALGGLNEQFF
TRBV5-1,-,-,TRBJ1-2,TGCGCCAGCACCCAATCCGAAGGGGGCTATGGCTACACCTTC,CASTQSEGGYGYTF
TRBV2,-,TRBD2,TRBJ2-1,TGTGCCAGCAGTTGGGAGGTGGGGACTAGCCTCCAACCAATCCCGGGTGAGCAGTTCTTC,CASSWEVGTSLQPIPGEQFF
TRBV7-7,-,-,TRBJ2-2,TGTGCTAGCAGCTTAGATCGCGGGGACACCGGGGAGCTGTTTTTT,CASSLDRGDTGELFF
TRBV7-2,-,TRBD2,TRBJ2-7,TGTGCCAGCAGCTTACGGCGGGAGGGTGACGAGCAGTACTTC,CASSLRREGDEQYF
TRBV10-1,few,-,TRBJ1-5,TGCGCCAGCAGTGAACGGATTGAGGCCCGCTGCGGGCAGCCCCAGCATTTT,CASSERIEARCGQPQHF
TRBV4-3,-,-,TRBJ2-3,TGCGCCAGCAGCCATTCCTCCCTTGGCACAGATACGCAGTATTTT,CASSHSSLGTDTQYF
TRBV2,-,TRBD2,TRBJ2-2,TGTGCCAGCAGTCTACTAGCGGGAGGAACCGGGGAGCTGTTTTTT,CASSLLAGGTGELFF
TRBV14,-,TRBD2,TRBJ2-7,TGTGCCAGCAGCCTCCTAGGGAGCGGGGTGGCCTACGAGCAGTACTTC,CASSLLGSGVAYEQYF
TRBV9,-,-,TRBJ2-7,TGTGCCAGCAGCGTAGGTACTGGGCTCTACGAGCAGTACTTC,CASSVGTGLYEQYF
TRBV6-5,-,-,TRBJ2-6,TGTGCCAGCAGTTATACAGGGTCGACTGGGGCCAACGTCCTGACTTTC,CASSYTGSTGANVLTF